These 9 T cell receptor beta chains originate from one sample sequenced in a study of cytomegalovirus exposure and HLA in healthy donors. Both 60 Vbeta primers and 13 Jbeta primers went into the PCR. Generated by immunoSEQ multiplex PCR, the TCRdb table keeps only in-frame clones and is missing some. In all, the sample yields 41,000 or so clones. Sample: PBMCs. These receptors were collected from a man younger than 40 in good health and CMV-seronegative.

The chain combines TRBV27 with TRBJ2-7, with TRBD2 matching 8 bases. This CDR3 spans 18 amino acids. Germline V gene lookup returns CDR1 MNHEY and CDR2 SMNVEV (reference sequence). The V and J ends lost 2 bases and 0 bases, in that order; junction bases with no gene match: 12. The CDR3 coding sequence is TGTGCCAGCAGTTTAGTCAGGAGTAGCGGGGCCAACTCCTACGAGCAGTACTTC. Its protein is CASSLVRSSGANSYEQYF.

As for this clone: Other DNA variants within this sample encode the same CDR3. The rearrangement links TRBV15 to TRBJ1-2; weak D call: TRBD1 (5 bases). This CDR3 contains 13 residues. Germline V lookup: CDR1 LNHNV, CDR2 YYDKDF (reference sequence). V lost 4 bases to trimming and J lost 5 bases, with 11 bases between them. CDR3 sequence: CATSIVGGYGYTF. CDR3 DNA sequence: TGTGCCACCAGCATCGTGGGGGGGTATGGCTACACCTTC. Using reference TRBV15 and TRBJ1-2 for the parts outside the CDR3, the full variable domain is DAMVIQNPRYQVTQFGKPVTLSCSQTLNHNVMYWYQQKSSQAPKLLFHYYDKDFNNEADTPDNFQSRRPNTSFCFLDIRSPGLGDTAMYLCATSIVGGYGYTFGSGTRLTVV.

The chain combines TRBV5-6 with TRBJ1-2; 7 nucleotides match TRBD1. Germline V gene lookup returns CDR1 SGHDT and CDR2 YYEEEE. This CDR3 contains 13 residues. With V trimmed by 4 bases and J by 8 bases, 8 bases remained unmatched. This CDR3 reads CASSVDRDRGYTF. DNA of the CDR3: TGTGCCAGCAGCGTCGACAGGGATCGGGGCTACACCTTC.

J is TRBJ2-1 and V is TRBV6-6; D not certain. Germline CDR1 and CDR2: MNHNY and SVGAGI (reference sequence). The CDR3 covers 13 residues. V lost 3 bases and J lost 5, with 8 bases in between. The CDR3 region is CASSYLTDNEQFF. In nucleotides, the CDR3 is TGTGCCAGCAGTTATCTGACTGACAATGAGCAGTTCTTC.

The rearrangement uses TRBV5-1 and TRBJ2-3; D may be TRBD2 (6 bases). The CDR3 is made up of 15 amino acids. The V and J ends lost 1 base and 2 bases respectively, with 11 bases between them. Germline CDR1 is SGHRS and CDR2 is YFSETQ. The CDR3 region is CASSLRGINTDTQYF. CDR3 sequence (DNA): TGCGCCAGCAGCTTGCGCGGGATCAACACAGATACGCAGTATTTT.

The chain uses TRBV5-1 and TRBJ2-3; a weak D match, TRBD2 (5 bases). CDR1 is SGHRS and CDR2 is YFSETQ in the germline V gene. V shed 4 bases and J shed 2 bases, with 11 bases lying between them. The CDR3 is made up of 14 amino acids. CDR3 sequence reads: CASSAAAVTDTQYF. The CDR3 bases are TGCGCCAGCAGCGCAGCAGCGGTCACAGATACGCAGTATTTT.

This clone registers medium-sized by frequency. The chain has TRBV6-4 and TRBJ2-3; 8 positions agree with TRBD2. This CDR3 is 15 amino acids long. The germline CDR1 and CDR2 sequences are MRHNA and SNTAGT. After removal of 2 bases from V and 4 bases from J, the junction contained 5 bases not matched to a gene. As DNA, the CDR3 is TGTGCCAGCAGTGACGGAACGGGAGGGCCAGATACGCAGTATTTT. It specifies CASSDGTGGPDTQYF.

The chain employs TRBV27 and TRBJ2-2; D not certain. V was clipped by 5 bases and J by 5 bases, with 9 bases between them. Germline CDR1 reads MNHEY; CDR2 reads SMNVEV (reference sequence). The CDR3 is made up of 13 amino acids. CDR3 DNA: TGTGCCAGCAGTCACGCACGGACCGGGGAGCTGTTTTTT. It is translated as CASSHARTGELFF.

The chain is built from TRBV9 and TRBJ1-2; 9 bases match TRBD1. The CDR3 covers 14 residues. The junction had 8 bases not matched to a gene; V was cut back by 7 bases and J by 4 bases. The germline V gene has CDR1 SGDLS and CDR2 YYNGEE. DNA for the CDR3: TGTGCCAGCGGATCGGGACAGGGTCTCTATGGCTACACCTTC. It encodes CASGSGQGLYGYTF. The full variable domain, completed using reference TRBV9 and TRBJ1-2, is DSGVTQTPKHLITATGQRVTLRCSPRSGDLSVYWYQQSLDQGLQFLIQYYNGEERAKGNILERFSAQQFPDLHSELNLSSLELGDSALYFCASGSGQGLYGYTFGSGTRLTVV.